This paragraph reports one TCR beta chain. Its antigen remains unidentified. Data came from immunoSEQ multiplex PCR; TCRdb stores just in-frame clones and leaves some out. The table includes over a million clones, roughly 96% detected once. These data originate in a study of shared clonotypes between healthy human individuals. The wider study: A couple of women and three men aged 18 to 49 served as donors. Study-wide findings and caveats: Only blood samples were collected, and tissue repertoires likely differ. Naive CD4 clonotypes were shared across a handful of donors at 4% to 5%.

The CDR3 loop spans 12 amino acids. Germline lookup yields CDR1 MDHEN and CDR2 SYDVKM. Between the trimmed V and J ends, which lost 10 bases and 0 bases, there was a span of 10 bases. All the donors were Caucasian adults who lived in Nashville, Tennessee. This sequence originates from a young man in good health. The sequenced sample was naive CD4+ T cells sorted from blood. Subset: CD45RA+ positively selected. The genes are TRBV28 and TRBJ2-7; possibly TRBD1 for D (5 bases). CDR3 region: CATEGVSYEQYF. In nucleotides, the CDR3 is TGTGCCACCGAAGGGGTCTCCTACGAGCAGTACTTC.